These 30 T cell receptor beta chains share one sample of origin, sequenced in a study of cytomegalovirus exposure and HLA in healthy donors. Generated by immunoSEQ multiplex PCR, the TCRdb table keeps only in-frame clones and is missing some. The sample yields about 160,000 clones, roughly 86% seen once. Sequencing used PBMCs. These receptors all come from a man aged 18 to 30 in good health and CMV-seropositive.

The chain couples TRBV6-4 to TRBJ2-2; D is possibly TRBD2 (6 bases). The CDR3 extends over 14 amino acids. Trimming shortened V by 9 bases and J by 3 bases, and 14 bases separated the two germline ends. Germline V gives CDR1 MRHNA, CDR2 SNTAGT. The CDR3 sequence is CASNRDFHTGELFF. CDR3 bases: TGTGCCAGTAACCGGGACTTCCACACCGGGGAGCTGTTTTTT.

The V call is TRBV13, the J call TRBJ2-1; weak D call: TRBD2 (6 bases). Trimming took 3 bases from V and 7 from J, leaving 13 bases between them. CDR1 is PRHDT and CDR2 is FYEKMQ in the germline V gene (reference sequence). The CDR3 loop spans 14 amino acids. CDR3 amino acids: CASSLGEVYNEQFF. Written as DNA, the CDR3 is TGTGCCAGCAGCTTGGGGGAGGTTTATAATGAGCAGTTCTTC.

The chain uses TRBV6-5 and TRBJ2-7, with 8 nucleotides matching TRBD1. V trimming: 6 bases; J trimming: 0 bases; junction bases outside the gene matches: 7. This CDR3 contains 15 residues. The germline gives CDR1 MNHEY, CDR2 SVGAGI. The CDR3 sequence is CASRNRDRSSYEQYF. The DNA for the CDR3 is TGTGCCAGCAGGAACCGGGACAGGAGCTCCTACGAGCAGTACTTC.

The chain is built from TRBV11-3 and TRBJ2-7; 8 bases match TRBD1. The CDR3 totals 13 residues. The germline V gene encodes CDR1 SGHNT and CDR2 YENEEA. Trimming removed 5 bases from V and 6 bases from J; junction bases left unmatched: 6. CDR3 sequence (DNA): TGTGCCAGCAGCCCCGTGACAGGGGCCGAGCAGTACTTC. Its protein is CASSPVTGAEQYF.

The CDR3 loop reads CASSPGVSMNTEAFF. The CDR3, as DNA: TGTGCCAGCTCACCAGGAGTATCCATGAACACTGAAGCTTTCTTT. The genes are TRBV18 and TRBJ1-1, with D unresolved. The V and J ends lost 2 bases and 0 bases respectively, with 10 bases between them. Germline V lookup: CDR1 KGHSH, CDR2 LQKENI. This CDR3 region has 15 residues.

This chain uses TRBV9 with TRBJ2-7; TRBD2 aligns across 11 bases. The CDR3 contains 15 residues. Germline V gene lookup returns CDR1 SGDLS and CDR2 YYNGEE. Germline trimming cut 3 bases from V and 3 bases from J; bases unmatched to any gene: 5. The DNA of the CDR3 is TGTGCCAGCAGCGCCCGGACTAGCGGGTTCTACGAGCAGTACTTC. Residues: CASSARTSGFYEQYF.

The chain has TRBV5-4 and TRBJ1-2, with D perhaps matching TRBD1 (5 bases). This CDR3 spans 13 amino acids. Trimming stripped 2 bases from V and 7 bases from J, with 12 bases between. The germline V gene has CDR1 SGHNT and CDR2 YYREEE (reference sequence). The CDR3 region is CASSFDGGFGYTF. In nucleotides, the CDR3 is TGTGCCAGCAGCTTTGACGGGGGGTTTGGCTACACCTTC.

The chain employs TRBV5-1 and TRBJ2-7; unclear D gene. Germline V lookup: CDR1 SGHRS, CDR2 YFSETQ. V lost 1 base, J lost 1 base, and 9 bases lay in between. This CDR3 is 14 amino acids long. The CDR3 protein is CASSLLADSYEQYF. CDR3 nucleotide sequence: TGCGCCAGCAGCTTGTTAGCCGATTCCTACGAGCAGTACTTC. Looking up the rest from reference TRBV5-1 and TRBJ2-7 gives the full variable domain: KAGVTQTPRYLIKTRGQQVTLSCSPISGHRSVSWYQQTPGQGLQFLFEYFSETQRNKGNFPGRFSGRQFSNSRSEMNVSTLELGDSALYLCASSLLADSYEQYFGPGTRLTVT.

The chain recombines TRBV7-9 with TRBJ2-3, with 9 bases matching TRBD2. The CDR3 runs 15 residues. V shed 5 bases, J shed 4 bases, and the junction held 7 bases outside the gene matches. Germline V gene sequence: CDR1 SEHNR, CDR2 FQNEAQ (reference sequence). CDR3 bases: TGTGCCAGCAGCCCGAGTAGCGGGAGTGCAGATACGCAGTATTTT. Residues: CASSPSSGSADTQYF.

The rearrangement uses TRBV7-3 and TRBJ2-2, with D maybe TRBD1 (5 bases). Deletions cut 0 bases from V and 7 bases from J, with 12 bases between. CDR1 is SGHTA, CDR2 FQGTGA, per germline. CDR3 size: 15 residues. The CDR3 sequence is CASSLTFGADGELFF. The CDR3 DNA follows: TGTGCCAGCAGCTTAACGTTTGGGGCAGACGGGGAGCTGTTTTTT.

The chain carries TRBV5-6 and TRBJ2-3, with TRBD1 identical over 10 bases. CDR1 and CDR2 from the germline V gene are SGHDT and YYEEEE. The CDR3 totals 16 residues. Germline trimming cut 4 bases from V and 2 bases from J; bases unmatched to any gene: 7. The CDR3, as DNA: TGTGCCAGCAGCAACAGGGACAGGGGATTCACAGATACGCAGTATTTT. It encodes CASSNRDRGFTDTQYF.

The V gene is TRBV5-1, the J gene TRBJ2-7, with 7 bases lining up with TRBD2. V shed 4 bases, J shed 3 bases, and the junction held 10 bases outside the gene matches. CDR1 is SGHRS, CDR2 YFSETQ, per germline. CDR3 length equals 15 residues. This CDR3 reads CASSVSGREIYEQYF. DNA for the CDR3: TGCGCCAGCAGCGTCTCAGGGCGGGAGATCTACGAGCAGTACTTC.

CDR3 in DNA: TGTGCCAGCAGCGTATTAACATCCAGCAGGGTAGACACTGAAGCTTTCTTT. It yields the protein CASSVLTSSRVDTEAFF. The chain combines TRBV9 with TRBJ1-1; TRBD1 might be the D (5 bases). The CDR3 runs to 17 residues. The V end lost 1 base, the J end lost 3 bases, and 19 bases lay between the germline ends. CDR1 and CDR2 (germline): SGDLS, YYNGEE. Variable domain in full (rest from reference TRBV9 and TRBJ1-1): DSGVTQTPKHLITATGQRVTLRCSPRSGDLSVYWYQQSLDQGLQFLIQYYNGEERAKGNILERFSAQQFPDLHSELNLSSLELGDSALYFCASSVLTSSRVDTEAFFGQGTRLTVV.

The rearrangement uses TRBV5-6 and TRBJ1-3; D unclear. Germline V gives CDR1 SGHDT, CDR2 YYEEEE. V was clipped by 0 bases and J by 2 bases, with 15 bases between them. The CDR3 has 17 amino acids. DNA of the CDR3: TGTGCCAGCAGCTTGGAGACGGGGTTGATTCCTGGAAACACCATATATTTT. As protein: CASSLETGLIPGNTIYF.

The V gene is TRBV6-8, the J gene TRBJ2-3; maybe TRBD1 (5 bases). V shed 4 bases and J shed 0 bases, with 11 bases lying between them. Germline CDR1 MNHGY, CDR2 SAAAGT. The CDR3 consists of 15 residues. CDR3 amino acids: CASSSPTESTDTQYF. DNA of the CDR3: TGTGCCAGCAGTTCCCCGACAGAGAGCACAGATACGCAGTATTTT.

This clone was picked up a small number of times. The rearrangement uses TRBV6-1 and TRBJ1-2; D is unclear. V was clipped by 6 bases and J by 6 bases, with 11 bases between them. From germline, CDR1 is MNHNS and CDR2 SASEGT. This CDR3 contains 12 residues. The CDR3 loop reads CASSKSGDGYTF. The CDR3 DNA is TGTGCCAGCAGCAAGTCCGGAGATGGCTACACCTTC.

This chain joins TRBV7-8 and TRBJ2-2; 8 bases line up with TRBD1. This CDR3 has 16 amino acids. J gave up 0 bases and V 5 bases, and 5 bases lay outside the gene matches. From germline, CDR1 is SGHVS and CDR2 FQNEAQ. CDR3 nucleotides: TGTGCCAGCAGCCGGGACAGGCCACCGAACACCGGGGAGCTGTTTTTT. Amino acids: CASSRDRPPNTGELFF. Filled out from reference TRBV7-8 and TRBJ2-2, the complete variable domain reads GAGVSQSPRYKVAKRGQDVALRCDPISGHVSLFWYQQALGQGPEFLTYFQNEAQLDKSGLPSDRFFAERPEGSVSTLKIQRTQQEDSAVYLCASSRDRPPNTGELFFGEGSRLTVL.

The genes are TRBV18 and TRBJ1-1; tentative D call: TRBD1 (6 bases). The ends were cut back, 1 base at V and 0 bases at J, with 6 bases in the middle. Germline V gene lookup returns CDR1 KGHSH and CDR2 LQKENI. This CDR3 is 14 amino acids long. The DNA for the CDR3 is TGTGCCAGCTCACCACGGGACATGAACACTGAAGCTTTCTTT. It codes for CASSPRDMNTEAFF.

The chain carries TRBV6-1 and TRBJ1-5, with D unresolved. Per the germline V gene, CDR1 is MNHNS and CDR2 is SASEGT. The CDR3 has 13 residues. Between the trimmed V and J ends, which lost 8 bases and 4 bases, there was a span of 12 bases. The CDR3 spells CASSVEENQPQHF. The CDR3 nucleotides read TGTGCCAGCTCAGTGGAGGAGAATCAGCCCCAGCATTTT.

The chain uses TRBV6-1 and TRBJ2-7; D might be TRBD1 (6 bases). The CDR3 covers 12 residues. Trimming took off 3 bases at V and 6 bases at J, with 9 bases between the two ends. CDR1 is MNHNS, CDR2 SASEGT, per germline. CDR3 bases: TGTGCCAGCAGTGAGCTAGGGGGCGAGCAGTACTTC. Amino acid sequence: CASSELGGEQYF.

V usage is TRBV11-2 and J usage is TRBJ2-3, with 10 bases lining up with TRBD2. The V gene's germline CDR1 is SGHAT and CDR2 FQNNGV. V trimming: 2 bases; J trimming: 4 bases; junction bases outside the gene matches: 6. CDR3 length equals 16 residues. CDR3 region: CASSLITSGKSDTQYF. The CDR3 DNA sequence: TGTGCCAGCAGCTTAATAACTAGCGGGAAGTCAGATACGCAGTATTTT.

This clone was recorded only once. The rearrangement uses TRBV28 and TRBJ2-7; 11 bases are a match to TRBD1. The CDR3 has 15 residues. Germline trimming cut 6 bases from V and 1 base from J; bases unmatched to any gene: 5. From germline, CDR1 is MDHEN and CDR2 SYDVKM. The CDR3 is CASRSGTGGSYEQYF. The CDR3 DNA follows: TGTGCCAGCAGGTCCGGGACAGGGGGTTCCTACGAGCAGTACTTC.

This chain joins TRBV6-6 and TRBJ2-3; D is uncertain. The ends were cut back, 2 bases at V and 8 bases at J, with 8 bases in the middle. This CDR3 has 12 amino acids. The germline V gene has CDR1 MNHNY and CDR2 SVGAGI (reference sequence). The CDR3 coding sequence is TGTGCCAGCAGTTACAGTAGCTCTACGCAGTATTTT. It yields the protein CASSYSSSTQYF.

V gene TRBV28 combines with J gene TRBJ2-7; 10 bases align to TRBD1. Germline trimming cut 6 bases from V and 3 bases from J; bases unmatched to any gene: 5. In germline, CDR1 is MDHEN, CDR2 SYDVKM. The CDR3 is 14 residues long. The CDR3 loop reads CASRRDRGVYEQYF. Here the CDR3 DNA reads TGTGCCAGCAGAAGGGACAGGGGTGTCTACGAGCAGTACTTC. Full variable domain (remainder filled in from reference TRBV28 and TRBJ2-7): DVKVTQSSRYLVKRTGEKVFLECVQDMDHENMFWYRQDPGLGLRLIYFSYDVKMKEKGDIPEGYSVSREKKERFSLILESASTNQTSMYLCASRRDRGVYEQYFGPGTRLTVT.

The chain uses TRBV28 and TRBJ2-1; 8 nucleotides line up with TRBD2. The CDR3 has 18 residues. Trimming took 4 bases from V and 4 from J; bases not matched to a gene: 15. Germline V gene lookup returns CDR1 MDHEN and CDR2 SYDVKM. The CDR3 DNA reads as TGTGCCAGCAGTTCGCCGGGACTGGCCCCGGGGGGGTACAATGAGCAGTTCTTC. It codes for CASSSPGLAPGGYNEQFF. The whole variable domain, filled in from reference TRBV28 and TRBJ2-1, reads DVKVTQSSRYLVKRTGEKVFLECVQDMDHENMFWYRQDPGLGLRLIYFSYDVKMKEKGDIPEGYSVSREKKERFSLILESASTNQTSMYLCASSSPGLAPGGYNEQFFGPGTRLTVL.

The CDR3 here is CASGGRVESYEQYF. CDR3 sequence (DNA): TGTGCCAGCGGGGGCAGGGTGGAGTCCTACGAGCAGTACTTC. V gene TRBV28 combines with J gene TRBJ2-7; TRBD1 might be the D (6 bases). The CDR3 runs 14 residues. Germline CDR1 reads MDHEN; CDR2 reads SYDVKM. V was shortened by 8 bases and J by 1 base, with 15 bases between the two germline ends. Based on the CDR3 plus reference TRBV28 and TRBJ2-7, the full variable domain is DVKVTQSSRYLVKRTGEKVFLECVQDMDHENMFWYRQDPGLGLRLIYFSYDVKMKEKGDIPEGYSVSREKKERFSLILESASTNQTSMYLCASGGRVESYEQYFGPGTRLTVT.

The chain recombines TRBV7-8 with TRBJ2-1; a possible D gene is TRBD1 (6 bases). From germline, CDR1 is SGHVS and CDR2 FQNEAQ. V lost 5 bases and J 4 bases, leaving 15 bases between the germline ends. This CDR3 comprises 15 residues. CDR3: CASSISVRGYNEQFF. CDR3 coding DNA: TGTGCCAGCAGCATCTCGGTAAGGGGGTACAATGAGCAGTTCTTC.

The V call is TRBV2, the J call TRBJ2-7; a possible D gene is TRBD2 (5 bases). V lost 8 bases, J lost 0 bases, and 5 bases lay in between. Germline V gives CDR1 SNHLY, CDR2 FYNNEI. CDR3 size: 11 residues. CDR3 amino acids: CASGSSYEQYF. For the CDR3, the DNA is TGTGCCAGCGGGAGCTCCTACGAGCAGTACTTC.

CDR3 DNA: TGTGCCAGCAGCAAAAGAGGGACAGGCTGGACAGATACGCAGTATTTT. Translation: CASSKRGTGWTDTQYF. V gene TRBV21-1 combines with J gene TRBJ2-3; TRBD1 is the table's D call and was not checked against the DNA. TRBV21-1 is noted as a pseudogene. This CDR3 is 16 amino acids long.

CDR3 loop: CASSPRPPGTGLRQPQHF. CDR3 nucleotides: TGTGCCAGCAGTCCCCGACCCCCCGGGACAGGTTTGAGACAGCCCCAGCATTTT. The rearrangement links TRBV27 to TRBJ1-5, with 8 bases fitting TRBD1. Germline CDR1 reads MNHEY; CDR2 reads SMNVEV (reference sequence). The CDR3 is made up of 18 amino acids. V lost 5 bases, J lost 7 bases, and 19 bases stayed unmatched.